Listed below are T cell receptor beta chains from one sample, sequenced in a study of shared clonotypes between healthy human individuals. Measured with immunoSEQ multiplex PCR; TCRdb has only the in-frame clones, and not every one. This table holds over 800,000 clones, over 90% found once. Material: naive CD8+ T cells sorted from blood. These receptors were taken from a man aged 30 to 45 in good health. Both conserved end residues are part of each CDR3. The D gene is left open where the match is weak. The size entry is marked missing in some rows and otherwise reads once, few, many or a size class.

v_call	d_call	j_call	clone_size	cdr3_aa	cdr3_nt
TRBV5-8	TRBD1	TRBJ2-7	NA	CASSLGSWTGGKYEQYF	TGTGCCAGCAGCTTGGGGTCCTGGACAGGGGGAAAGTACGAGCAGTACTTC
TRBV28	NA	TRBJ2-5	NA	CASSFWEEQETQYF	TGTGCCAGCAGTTTCTGGGAGGAACAAGAGACCCAGTACTTC
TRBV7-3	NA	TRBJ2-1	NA	CASSLSIETRSNEQFF	TGTGCCAGCAGCTTAAGTATTGAGACCCGTAGCAATGAGCAGTTCTTC
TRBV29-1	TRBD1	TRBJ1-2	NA	CSGRGQGERGYTF	TGCAGCGGGCGAGGGCAGGGGGAAAGGGGCTACACCTTC
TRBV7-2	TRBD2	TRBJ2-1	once	CASRLAGIYNEQFF	TGTGCCAGCAGATTAGCGGGGATTTACAATGAGCAGTTCTTC
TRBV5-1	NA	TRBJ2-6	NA	CASRDGVRDWISGANVLTF	TGCGCCAGCAGAGATGGGGTGCGGGACTGGATCTCTGGGGCCAACGTCCTGACTTTC
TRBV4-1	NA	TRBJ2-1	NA	CASSQFKGGYEQFF	TGCGCCAGCAGCCAATTTAAAGGGGGATATGAGCAGTTCTTC
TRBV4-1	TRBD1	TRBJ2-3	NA	CASSQQGAGGTDTQYF	TGCGCCAGCAGCCAACAGGGGGCTGGTGGCACAGATACGCAGTATTTT
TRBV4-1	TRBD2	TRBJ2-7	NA	CASSGAGTEQYF	TGCGCCAGCAGCGGAGCGGGAACCGAGCAGTACTTC
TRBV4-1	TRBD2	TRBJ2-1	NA	CASSQPTRTSASGYNEQFF	TGCGCCAGCAGCCAACCGACCAGGACTAGCGCAAGCGGGTACAATGAGCAGTTCTTC
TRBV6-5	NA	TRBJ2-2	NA	CASRAGTVNTGELFF	TGTGCCAGCAGGGCGGGGACAGTCAACACCGGGGAGCTGTTTTTT
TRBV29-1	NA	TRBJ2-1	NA	CSVEDAGLVGNEQFF	TGCAGCGTTGAAGATGCCGGGCTAGTAGGGAATGAGCAGTTCTTC
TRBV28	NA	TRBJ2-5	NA	CASRVDNQETQYF	TGTGCCAGCAGGGTAGATAACCAAGAGACCCAGTACTTC
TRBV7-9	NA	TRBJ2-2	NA	CASSLQRESVYTGELFF	TGTGCCAGCAGCTTGCAAAGGGAAAGTGTCTACACCGGGGAGCTGTTTTTT
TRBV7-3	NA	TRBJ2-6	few	CASSLAGSGANVLTF	TGTGCCAGCAGCTTGGCGGGCTCTGGGGCCAACGTCCTGACTTTC
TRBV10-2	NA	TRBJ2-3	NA	CASGLAEGADTQYF	TGCGCCAGCGGATTAGCGGAGGGGGCAGATACGCAGTATTTT
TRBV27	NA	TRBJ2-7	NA	CASSFITALGEQYF	TGTGCCAGCAGTTTTATCACTGCGTTAGGCGAGCAGTACTTC
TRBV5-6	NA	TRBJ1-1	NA	CASKLARGATEAFF	TGTGCCAGCAAATTGGCCAGGGGAGCGACTGAAGCTTTCTTT
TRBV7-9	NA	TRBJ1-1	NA	CASSSGWARTEAFF	TGTGCCAGCAGCTCTGGATGGGCAAGGACTGAAGCTTTCTTT
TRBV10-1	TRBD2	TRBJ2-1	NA	CASSESAGSSYNEQFF	TGCGCCAGCAGTGAGTCAGCGGGGAGCTCCTACAATGAGCAGTTCTTC
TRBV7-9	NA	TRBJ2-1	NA	CASSFPEAVYNEQFF	TGTGCCAGCAGTTTCCCTGAAGCGGTATACAATGAGCAGTTCTTC
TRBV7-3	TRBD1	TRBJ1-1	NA	CASSGQGRGTEAFF	TGTGCCAGCAGCGGACAGGGTCGCGGCACTGAAGCTTTCTTT
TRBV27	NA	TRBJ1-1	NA	CASRRAAEAFF	TGTGCCAGCAGGAGGGCGGCTGAAGCTTTCTTT
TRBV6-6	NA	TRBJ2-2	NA	CASSSYKNTGELFF	TGTGCCAGCAGTTCTTACAAGAACACCGGGGAGCTGTTTTTT
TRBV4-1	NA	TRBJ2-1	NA	CASSLPQRDEQFF	TGCGCCAGCAGCCTCCCCCAGAGGGATGAGCAGTTCTTC
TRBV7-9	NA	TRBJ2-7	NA	CASSSPTVSYEQYF	TGTGCCAGCAGCTCCCCGACAGTATCCTACGAGCAGTACTTC
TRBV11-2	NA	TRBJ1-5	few	CASSLVVGQPQHF	TGTGCCAGCAGCTTAGTGGTCGGTCAGCCCCAGCATTTT
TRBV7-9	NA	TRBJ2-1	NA	CASSLTLGNEQFF	TGTGCCAGCAGCTTAACCCTAGGGAATGAGCAGTTCTTC
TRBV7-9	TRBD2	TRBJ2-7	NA	CASSPLSGMSAYEQYF	TGTGCCAGCAGCCCCCTTAGCGGGATGTCGGCCTACGAGCAGTACTTC
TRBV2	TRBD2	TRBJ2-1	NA	CASSWPGLAGNEQFF	TGTGCCAGCAGTTGGCCGGGACTAGCGGGGAATGAGCAGTTCTTC
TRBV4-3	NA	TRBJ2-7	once	CASSQARAQVGEQYF	TGCGCCAGCAGCCAAGCCCGGGCGCAGGTAGGGGAGCAGTACTTC
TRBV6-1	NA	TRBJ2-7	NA	CASSEEGVWYEQYF	TGTGCCAGCAGTGAAGAAGGGGTGTGGTACGAGCAGTACTTC
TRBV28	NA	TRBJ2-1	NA	CASSAVYEQFF	TGTGCCAGCAGTGCCGTGTACGAGCAGTTCTTC
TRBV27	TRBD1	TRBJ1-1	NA	CASSKTGLPGNTEAFF	TGTGCCAGCAGTAAGACAGGGTTGCCAGGGAACACTGAAGCTTTCTTT
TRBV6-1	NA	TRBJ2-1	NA	CASSEEDTYNEQFF	TGTGCCAGCAGTGAAGAGGACACTTACAATGAGCAGTTCTTC
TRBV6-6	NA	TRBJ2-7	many	CASTKARNEQYF	TGTGCCAGCACCAAGGCCCGCAACGAGCAGTACTTC
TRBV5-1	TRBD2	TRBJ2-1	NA	CASSLGLANLNNEQFF	TGCGCCAGCAGCTTGGGACTAGCGAACCTCAACAATGAGCAGTTCTTC
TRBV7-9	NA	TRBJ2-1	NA	CASTREDNEQFF	TGTGCCAGCACCAGGGAGGACAATGAGCAGTTCTTC
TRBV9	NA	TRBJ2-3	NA	CASSVPRGGGTDTDTQYF	TGTGCCAGCAGCGTACCCCGTGGAGGGGGGACGGACACAGATACGCAGTATTTT
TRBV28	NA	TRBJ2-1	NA	CASSLVNEQFF	TGTGCCAGCAGTTTAGTCAATGAGCAGTTCTTC
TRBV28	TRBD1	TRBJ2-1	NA	CASSFVEQGDNEQFF	TGTGCCAGCAGTTTTGTGGAACAGGGGGACAATGAGCAGTTCTTC
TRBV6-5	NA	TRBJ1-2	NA	CASSYDKNYGYTF	TGTGCCAGCAGTTACGACAAGAACTATGGCTACACCTTC
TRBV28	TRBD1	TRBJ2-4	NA	CASSLVQTGTKNIQYF	TGTGCCAGCAGTTTGGTACAGACAGGGACCAAAAACATTCAGTACTTC
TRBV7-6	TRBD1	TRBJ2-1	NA	CASSRTKGTGYNEQFF	TGTGCCAGCAGCCGCACCAAAGGGACAGGATACAATGAGCAGTTCTTC
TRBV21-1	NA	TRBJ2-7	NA	CASSPTGTGFEQYF	TGTGCCAGCAGCCCTACCGGGACAGGTTTCGAGCAGTACTTC
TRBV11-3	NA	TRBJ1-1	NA	CASSLDSGNTEAFF	TGTGCCAGCAGCTTAGATTCCGGTAACACTGAAGCTTTCTTT
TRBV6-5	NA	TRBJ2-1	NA	CASSRDTYNEQFF	TGTGCCAGCAGTAGGGACACCTACAATGAGCAGTTCTTC
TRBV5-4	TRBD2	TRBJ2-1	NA	CASSPGTLSGRSYNEQFF	TGTGCCAGCAGCCCAGGTACCCTAAGCGGGAGGTCCTACAATGAGCAGTTCTTC
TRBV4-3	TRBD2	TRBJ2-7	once	CASSQERGRFSYEQYF	TGCGCCAGCAGCCAAGAGCGCGGGAGATTCTCATACGAGCAGTACTTC
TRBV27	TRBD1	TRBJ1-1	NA	CASSTGGTEAFF	TGTGCCAGCAGCACAGGGGGCACTGAAGCTTTCTTT
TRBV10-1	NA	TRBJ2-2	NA	CASSESRRATGELFF	TGCGCCAGCAGTGAGTCGCGACGGGCCACCGGGGAGCTGTTTTTT
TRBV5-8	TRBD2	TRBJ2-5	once	CASSLGLAVQETQYF	TGTGCCAGCAGCCTGGGACTAGCGGTCCAAGAGACCCAGTACTTC
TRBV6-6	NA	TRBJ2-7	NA	CASSYSKLASYEQYF	TGTGCCAGCAGTTACTCGAAACTGGCCTCCTACGAGCAGTACTTC
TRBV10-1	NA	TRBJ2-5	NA	CASSAGFQETQYF	TGCGCCAGCAGTGCAGGCTTTCAAGAGACCCAGTACTTC
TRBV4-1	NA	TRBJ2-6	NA	CASSQDLSKETGANVLTF	TGCGCCAGCAGCCAAGATTTAAGTAAGGAGACTGGGGCCAACGTCCTGACTTTC
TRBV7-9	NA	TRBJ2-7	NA	CASSTSPGSYEQYF	TGTGCCAGCAGCACTTCTCCTGGTTCCTACGAGCAGTACTTC
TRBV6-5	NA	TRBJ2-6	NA	CASSNRAGANVLTF	TGTGCCAGCAGTAACCGGGCCGGGGCCAACGTCCTGACTTTC